What follows is one TCR beta chain and its context. Living in about two dozen US areas, the participants were between roughly 18 and 90 years of age. Profiling relied on immunoSEQ multiplex PCR, and the TCRdb table lists in-frame clones only, not all of them. The sample lists around 160,000 clones, approximately 88% occurring once. The source of the sample is a study of blood T cell repertoires in COVID-19. Overall study: Sample material is recorded as cDNA or gDNA derived from T cells, B-cell-depleted T cells, or PBMCs.

The length of the CDR3 is 15 residues. Germline V lookup: CDR1 SGHTA, CDR2 FQGNSA. After removal of 1 base from V and 6 bases from J, the junction contained 7 bases not matched to a gene. This receptor was taken from a woman aged 25 to 39 with acute COVID-19. V usage is TRBV7-2 and J usage is TRBJ2-3, with 7 nucleotides matching TRBD2. The sequenced material came from PBMCs or T cells enriched from blood (not recorded which). The CDR3, as DNA: TGTGCCAGCAGCTTAGTTGCGGGAGAGGCCGATACGCAGTATTTT. The encoded protein is CASSLVAGEADTQYF.